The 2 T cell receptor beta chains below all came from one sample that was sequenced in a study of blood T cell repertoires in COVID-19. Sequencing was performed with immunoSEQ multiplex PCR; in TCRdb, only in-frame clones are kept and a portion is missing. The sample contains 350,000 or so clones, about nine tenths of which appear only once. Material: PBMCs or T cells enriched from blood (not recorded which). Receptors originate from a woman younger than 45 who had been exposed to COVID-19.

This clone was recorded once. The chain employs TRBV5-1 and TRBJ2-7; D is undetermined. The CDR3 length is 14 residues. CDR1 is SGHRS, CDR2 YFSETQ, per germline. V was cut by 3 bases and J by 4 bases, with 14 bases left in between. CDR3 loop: CASSSTWSGYEQYF. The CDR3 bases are TGCGCCAGCAGCTCTACCTGGAGTGGATACGAGCAGTACTTC.

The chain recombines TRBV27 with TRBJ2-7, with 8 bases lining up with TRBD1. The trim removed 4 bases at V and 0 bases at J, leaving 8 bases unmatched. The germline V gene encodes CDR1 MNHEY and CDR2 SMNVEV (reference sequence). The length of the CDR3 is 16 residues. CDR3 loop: CASSSLHTGGSYEQYF. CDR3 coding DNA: TGTGCCAGCAGTTCCCTCCACACAGGGGGCTCCTACGAGCAGTACTTC.